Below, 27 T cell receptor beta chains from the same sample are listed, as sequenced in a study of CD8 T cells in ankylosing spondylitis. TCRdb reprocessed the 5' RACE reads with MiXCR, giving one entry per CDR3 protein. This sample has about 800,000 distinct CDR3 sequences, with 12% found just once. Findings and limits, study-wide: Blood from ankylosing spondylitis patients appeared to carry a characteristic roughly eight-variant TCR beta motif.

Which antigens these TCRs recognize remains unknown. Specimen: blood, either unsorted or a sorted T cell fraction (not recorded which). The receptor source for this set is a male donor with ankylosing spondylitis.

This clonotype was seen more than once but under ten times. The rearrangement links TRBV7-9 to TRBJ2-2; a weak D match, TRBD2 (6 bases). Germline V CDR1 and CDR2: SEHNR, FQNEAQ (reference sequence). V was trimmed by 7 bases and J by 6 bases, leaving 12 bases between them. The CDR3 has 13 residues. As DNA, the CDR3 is TGTGCCAGCACCGGGAGTGCCGCCGGGGAGCTGTTTTTT. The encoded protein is CASTGSAAGELFF.

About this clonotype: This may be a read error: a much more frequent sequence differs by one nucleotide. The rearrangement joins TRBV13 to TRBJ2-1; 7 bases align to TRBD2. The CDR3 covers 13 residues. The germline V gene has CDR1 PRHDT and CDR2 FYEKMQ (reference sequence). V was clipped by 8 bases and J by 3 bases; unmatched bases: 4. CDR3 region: CASESGIYNEQFF. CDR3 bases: TGTGCCAGCGAGAGCGGGATCTACAATGAGCAGTTCTTC.

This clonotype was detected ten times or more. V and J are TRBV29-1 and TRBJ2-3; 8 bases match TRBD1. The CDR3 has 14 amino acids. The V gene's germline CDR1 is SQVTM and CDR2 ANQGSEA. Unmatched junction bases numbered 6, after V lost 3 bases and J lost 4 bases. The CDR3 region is CSVDHRTGPDTQYF. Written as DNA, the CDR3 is TGCAGCGTTGACCATAGGACAGGGCCAGATACGCAGTATTTT.

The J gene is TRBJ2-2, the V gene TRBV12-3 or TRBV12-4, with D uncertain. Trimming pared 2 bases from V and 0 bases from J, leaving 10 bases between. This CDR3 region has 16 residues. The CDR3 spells CASSLWQAPNTGELFF. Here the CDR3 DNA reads TGTGCCAGCAGTTTATGGCAGGCCCCGAACACCGGGGAGCTGTTTTTT.

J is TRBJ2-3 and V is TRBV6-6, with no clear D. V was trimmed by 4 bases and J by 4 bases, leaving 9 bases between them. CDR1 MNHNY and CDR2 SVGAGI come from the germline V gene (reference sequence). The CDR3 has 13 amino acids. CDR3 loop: CASSSQLADTQYF. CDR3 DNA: TGTGCCAGCAGTTCCCAACTTGCAGATACGCAGTATTTT.

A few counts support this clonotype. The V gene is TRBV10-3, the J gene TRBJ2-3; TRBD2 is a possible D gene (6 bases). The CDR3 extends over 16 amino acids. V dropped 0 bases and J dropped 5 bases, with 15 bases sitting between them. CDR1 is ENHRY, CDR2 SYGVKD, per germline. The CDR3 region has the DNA TGTGCCATCAGTGAGTCGGGGAGCGGGCGGAAAGATACGCAGTATTTT. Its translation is CAISESGSGRKDTQYF.

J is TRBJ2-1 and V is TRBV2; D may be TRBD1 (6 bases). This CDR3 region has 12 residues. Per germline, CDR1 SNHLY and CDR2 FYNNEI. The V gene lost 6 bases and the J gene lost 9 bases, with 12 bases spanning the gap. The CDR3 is CASRQGSGEQFF. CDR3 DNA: TGTGCCAGCAGGCAGGGGAGTGGTGAGCAGTTCTTC.

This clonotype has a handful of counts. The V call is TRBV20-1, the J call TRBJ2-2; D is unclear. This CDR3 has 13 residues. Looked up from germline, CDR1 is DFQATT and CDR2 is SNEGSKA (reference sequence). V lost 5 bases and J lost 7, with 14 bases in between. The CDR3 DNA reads TGCAGTGCTGGCTTAGGGCGGAACGGGGAGCTGTTTTTT. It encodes CSAGLGRNGELFF.

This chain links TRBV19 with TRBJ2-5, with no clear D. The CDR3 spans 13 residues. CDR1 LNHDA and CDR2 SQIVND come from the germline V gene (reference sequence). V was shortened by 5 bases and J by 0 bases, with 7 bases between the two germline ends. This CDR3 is CASSDQYQETQYF. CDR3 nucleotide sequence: TGTGCCAGTAGTGACCAGTACCAAGAGACCCAGTACTTC.

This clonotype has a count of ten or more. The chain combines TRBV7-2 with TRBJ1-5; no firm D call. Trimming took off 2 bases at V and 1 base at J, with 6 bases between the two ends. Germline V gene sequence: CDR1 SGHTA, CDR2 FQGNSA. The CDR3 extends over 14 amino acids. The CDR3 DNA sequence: TGTGCCAGCAGCTTAAAAGGGAGCAATCAGCCCCAGCATTTT. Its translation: CASSLKGSNQPQHF.

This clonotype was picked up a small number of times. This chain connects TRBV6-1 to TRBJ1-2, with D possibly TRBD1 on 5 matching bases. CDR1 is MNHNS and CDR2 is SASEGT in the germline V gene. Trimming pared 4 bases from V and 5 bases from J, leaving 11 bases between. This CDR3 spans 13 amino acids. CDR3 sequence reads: CASSVQALYGYTF. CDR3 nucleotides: TGTGCCAGCAGTGTACAGGCTCTTTATGGCTACACCTTC.

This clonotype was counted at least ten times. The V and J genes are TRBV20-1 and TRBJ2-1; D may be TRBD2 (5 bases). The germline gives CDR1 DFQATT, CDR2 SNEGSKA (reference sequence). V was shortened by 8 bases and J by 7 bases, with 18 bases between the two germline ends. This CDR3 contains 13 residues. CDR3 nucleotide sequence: TGCAGTATCCTCCCGGGGAGACTGAATGAGCAGTTCTTC. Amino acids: CSILPGRLNEQFF.

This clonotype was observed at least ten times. CDR3 residues: CATSRGGLAVYNEQFF. CDR3 nucleotide sequence: TGTGCCACCAGCAGAGGGGGACTAGCGGTTTACAATGAGCAGTTCTTC. The chain has TRBV15 and TRBJ2-1, with 11 positions matching TRBD2. From germline, CDR1 is LNHNV and CDR2 YYDKDF (reference sequence). The CDR3 is made up of 16 amino acids. After removal of 1 base from V and 4 bases from J, the junction contained 3 bases not matched to a gene.

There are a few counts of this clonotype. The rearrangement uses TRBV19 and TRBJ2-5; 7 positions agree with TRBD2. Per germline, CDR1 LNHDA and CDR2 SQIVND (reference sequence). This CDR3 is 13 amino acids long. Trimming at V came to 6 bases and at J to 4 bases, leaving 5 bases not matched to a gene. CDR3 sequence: CASSGTKGETQYF. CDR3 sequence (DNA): TGTGCCAGTAGCGGGACTAAGGGAGAGACCCAGTACTTC.

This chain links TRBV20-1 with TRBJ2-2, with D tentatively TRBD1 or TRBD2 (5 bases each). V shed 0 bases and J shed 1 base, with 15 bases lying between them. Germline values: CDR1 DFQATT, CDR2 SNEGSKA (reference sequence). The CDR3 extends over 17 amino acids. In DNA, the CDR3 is TGCAGTGCTAGAGATCCATCCGGGACGAAGAACACCGGGGAGCTGTTTTTT. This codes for CSARDPSGTKNTGELFF.

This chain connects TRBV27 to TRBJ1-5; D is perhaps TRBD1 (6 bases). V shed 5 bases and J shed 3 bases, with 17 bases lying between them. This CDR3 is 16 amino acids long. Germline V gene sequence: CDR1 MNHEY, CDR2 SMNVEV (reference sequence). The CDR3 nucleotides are TGTGCCAGCAGTCCCGGCCCGGGGGCCCCCAATCAGCCCCAGCATTTT. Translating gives CASSPGPGAPNQPQHF.

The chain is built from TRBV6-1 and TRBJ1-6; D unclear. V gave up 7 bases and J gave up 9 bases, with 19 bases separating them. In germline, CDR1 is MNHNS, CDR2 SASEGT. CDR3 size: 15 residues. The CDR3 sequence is CASTPDGVNGSPLHF. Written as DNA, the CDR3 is TGTGCCAGCACCCCGGACGGGGTAAATGGTTCACCCCTCCACTTT.

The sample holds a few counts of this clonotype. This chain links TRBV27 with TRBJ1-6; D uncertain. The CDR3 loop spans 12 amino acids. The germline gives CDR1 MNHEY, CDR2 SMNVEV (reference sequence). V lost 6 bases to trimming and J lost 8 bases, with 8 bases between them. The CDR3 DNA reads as TGTGCCAGCAGCCGACGGGATTCACCCCTCCACTTT. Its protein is CASSRRDSPLHF.

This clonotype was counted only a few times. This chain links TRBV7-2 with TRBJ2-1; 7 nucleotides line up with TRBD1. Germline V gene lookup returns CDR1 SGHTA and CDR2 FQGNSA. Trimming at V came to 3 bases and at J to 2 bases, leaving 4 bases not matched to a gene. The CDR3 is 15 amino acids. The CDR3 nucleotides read TGTGCCAGCAGCTTTATGACAGGGCCCTACAATGAGCAGTTCTTC. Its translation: CASSFMTGPYNEQFF.

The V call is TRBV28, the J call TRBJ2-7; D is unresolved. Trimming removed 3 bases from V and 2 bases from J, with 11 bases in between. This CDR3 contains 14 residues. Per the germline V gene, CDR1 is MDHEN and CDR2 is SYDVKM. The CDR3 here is CASSFDNRPYEQYF. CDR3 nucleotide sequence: TGTGCCAGCAGTTTTGATAACAGACCCTACGAGCAGTACTTC.

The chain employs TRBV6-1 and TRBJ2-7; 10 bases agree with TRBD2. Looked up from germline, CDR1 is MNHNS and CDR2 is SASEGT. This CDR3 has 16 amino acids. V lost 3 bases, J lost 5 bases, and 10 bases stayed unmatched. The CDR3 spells CASSDRRASGSHEQYF. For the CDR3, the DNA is TGTGCCAGCAGTGATCGTAGGGCTAGCGGGAGTCACGAGCAGTACTTC.

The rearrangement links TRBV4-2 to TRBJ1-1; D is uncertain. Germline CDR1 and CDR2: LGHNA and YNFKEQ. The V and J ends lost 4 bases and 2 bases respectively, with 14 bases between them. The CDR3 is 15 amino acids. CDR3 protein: CASSPGQGINTEAFF. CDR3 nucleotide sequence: TGTGCCAGCAGCCCGGGCCAAGGAATCAACACTGAAGCTTTCTTT.

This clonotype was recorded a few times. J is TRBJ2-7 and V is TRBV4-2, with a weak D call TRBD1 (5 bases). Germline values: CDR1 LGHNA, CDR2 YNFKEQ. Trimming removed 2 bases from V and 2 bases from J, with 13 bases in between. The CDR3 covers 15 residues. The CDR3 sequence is CASSQPMTEPYEQYF. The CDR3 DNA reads TGTGCCAGCAGCCAACCGATGACAGAACCCTACGAGCAGTACTTC.

As DNA, the CDR3 is TGTGCCACCGACCGACAGGGAGGCTCACCCCTCCACTTT. This encodes CATDRQGGSPLHF. This chain links TRBV30 with TRBJ1-6, with 7 bases matching TRBD1. The V gene's germline CDR1 is GTSNPN and CDR2 SVGIG (reference sequence). V lost 8 bases and J lost 10; bases outside the gene matches: 11. CDR3 length: 13 residues.

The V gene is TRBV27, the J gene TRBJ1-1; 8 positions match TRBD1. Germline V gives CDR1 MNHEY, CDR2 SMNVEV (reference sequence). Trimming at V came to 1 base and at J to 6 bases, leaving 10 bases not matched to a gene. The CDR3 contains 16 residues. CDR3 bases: TGTGCCAGCAGTTTATGGGTTACAGGGGGAGGGGCTGAAGCTTTCTTT. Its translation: CASSLWVTGGGAEAFF.

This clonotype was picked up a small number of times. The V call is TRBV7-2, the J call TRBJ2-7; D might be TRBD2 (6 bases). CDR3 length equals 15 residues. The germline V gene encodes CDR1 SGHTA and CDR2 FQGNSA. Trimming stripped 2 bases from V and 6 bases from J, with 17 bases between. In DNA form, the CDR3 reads TGTGCCAGCAGCTTAAGGGGTGGGGGGTTCGGCGAGCAGTACTTC. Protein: CASSLRGGGFGEQYF.

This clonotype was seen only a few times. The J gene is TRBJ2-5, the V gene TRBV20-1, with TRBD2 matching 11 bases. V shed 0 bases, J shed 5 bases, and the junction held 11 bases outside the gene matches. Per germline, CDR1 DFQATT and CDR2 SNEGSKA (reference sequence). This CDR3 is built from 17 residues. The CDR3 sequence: CSARDGGGLAALETQYF. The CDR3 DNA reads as TGCAGTGCTAGAGATGGGGGGGGACTAGCGGCCTTGGAGACCCAGTACTTC.